Presented here are 10 T cell receptor beta chains from one specimen sequenced in a study of cytomegalovirus exposure and HLA in healthy donors. PCR used 60 Vbeta primers and 13 Jbeta primers. The protocol was immunoSEQ multiplex PCR, while the TCRdb copy is restricted to in-frame clones and leaves out a portion. This table has 220,000 or so clones, approximately 82% appearing once. Sequencing was carried out using PBMCs. All receptors derive from a male donor in good health and CMV-seronegative.

V and J are TRBV11-3 and TRBJ2-7; TRBD2 aligns across 7 bases. CDR1 SGHNT and CDR2 YENEEA come from the germline V gene. The V and J ends lost 0 bases and 7 bases, in that order; junction bases with no gene match: 3. The CDR3 consists of 13 residues. Written as DNA, the CDR3 is TGTGCCAGCAGCTTAGATCCGGGGGGAGAGCAGTACTTC. Translation gives CASSLDPGGEQYF.

The CDR3 DNA sequence: TGTGCCAGCAGTCCAGGGGACAGGGAAGAGACCCAGTACTTC. Encoded protein: CASSPGDREETQYF. The chain recombines TRBV27 with TRBJ2-5, with 9 bases matching TRBD1. The CDR3 runs 14 residues. The V and J ends lost 5 bases and 3 bases, in that order; junction bases with no gene match: 4. The germline V gene encodes CDR1 MNHEY and CDR2 SMNVEV (reference sequence).

This rearrangement joins TRBV19 to TRBJ1-5, with a weak D call TRBD1 (5 bases). Trimming stripped 8 bases from V and 2 bases from J, with 13 bases between. CDR3 length: 14 amino acids. Germline V gene sequence: CDR1 LNHDA, CDR2 SQIVND (reference sequence). CDR3 coding DNA: TGTGCCAGTGGCCAGGGTGGGGGCAATCAGCCCCAGCATTTT. Its translation: CASGQGGGNQPQHF.

The rearrangement joins TRBV6-6 to TRBJ2-5; 8 bases are shared with TRBD2. Losses at the gene ends were 6 bases for V and 2 bases for J; bases not matched to a gene: 11. From germline, CDR1 is MNHNY and CDR2 SVGAGI (reference sequence). The CDR3 loop spans 16 amino acids. CDR3 nucleotide sequence: TGTGCCAGCAGGGGACTAGGGGCGGGAGGACAAGAGACCCAGTACTTC. It specifies CASRGLGAGGQETQYF.

The chain recombines TRBV7-9 with TRBJ2-6; weak D call: TRBD1 (5 bases). This CDR3 comprises 16 residues. V was cut by 10 bases and J by 0 bases, with 16 bases left in between. From germline, CDR1 is SEHNR and CDR2 FQNEAQ (reference sequence). CDR3 DNA sequence: TGTGCCAAGGGGTTCGGAGCGTCCTCTGGGGCCAACGTCCTGACTTTC. This sequence encodes CAKGFGASSGANVLTF.

V gene TRBV4-1 combines with J gene TRBJ2-7; 9 bases map to TRBD1. The CDR3 is 18 residues long. V trimming: 5 bases; J trimming: 1 base; junction bases outside the gene matches: 15. The germline V gene encodes CDR1 MGHRA and CDR2 YSYEKL. The CDR3 region is CASSTRDRDHVSSYEQYF. The CDR3 bases are TGCGCCAGCAGCACCCGGGACAGGGACCATGTAAGTTCCTACGAGCAGTACTTC.

CDR3 sequence: CASSIRDRGTPAGANVLTF. The CDR3 DNA reads TGTGCCAGCAGCATTCGGGACAGGGGTACTCCTGCTGGGGCCAACGTCCTGACTTTC. The V and J genes are TRBV9 and TRBJ2-6; 10 positions match TRBD1. This CDR3 has 19 amino acids. Germline V lookup: CDR1 SGDLS, CDR2 YYNGEE. Trimming removed 4 bases from V and 2 bases from J; junction bases left unmatched: 12.

This clone showed up just a few times. This chain links TRBV28 with TRBJ1-2, with 9 bases lining up with TRBD1. V lost 3 bases, J lost 7 bases, and 12 bases stayed unmatched. Looked up from germline, CDR1 is MDHEN and CDR2 is SYDVKM. This CDR3 has 16 amino acids. CDR3 bases: TGTGCCAGCAGTTTCCGAGGGGACAGGGTCTGGGGTGGCTACACCTTC. Protein sequence: CASSFRGDRVWGGYTF.

The sample holds a few counts of this clone. The V call is TRBV11-3, the J call TRBJ2-1; 14 nucleotides line up with TRBD2. This CDR3 is 16 amino acids long. From germline, CDR1 is SGHNT and CDR2 YENEEA. With 6 bases clipped from V and 7 bases from J, the junction kept 8 bases outside the gene matches. CDR3 coding DNA: TGTGCCAGCAGTCATGGACTAGCGGGAGGCCGGAATGAGCAGTTCTTC. This sequence encodes CASSHGLAGGRNEQFF.

The V and J genes are TRBV18 and TRBJ1-4, with 8 bases matching TRBD1. Unmatched junction bases numbered 6, after V lost 4 bases and J lost 8 bases. Germline V CDR1 and CDR2: KGHSH, LQKENI. The CDR3 spans 14 residues. Here the CDR3 DNA reads TGTGCCAGCTCACTGGACAGGGTGGAGGAAAAACTGTTTTTT. As protein: CASSLDRVEEKLFF.